This TCR beta chain was identified during a study of cytomegalovirus exposure and HLA in healthy donors. The primer mix had 60 Vbeta and 13 Jbeta primers. Repertoires were generated with immunoSEQ multiplex PCR, while TCRdb's copy carries only in-frame clones and drops some. The sample shows about 250,000 clones, more than 75% of them seen only once. The CDR3 is 14 amino acids. Germline lookup yields CDR1 SGHTS and CDR2 YDEGEE. With V trimmed by 5 bases and J by 3 bases, 4 bases remained unmatched. The material sequenced was PBMCs. V usage is TRBV5-8 and J usage is TRBJ1-5, with TRBD1 identical over 8 bases. The receptor was isolated from a girl aged 2-9 years in good health and CMV-seronegative. CDR3 amino acids: CASSRDRINQPQHF. The CDR3 DNA reads TGTGCCAGCAGTAGGGACAGGATCAATCAGCCCCAGCATTTT.